The entry below describes one TCR beta chain. The V and J ends lost 8 bases and 5 bases, in that order; junction bases with no gene match: 13. Germline V gives CDR1 ENHRY, CDR2 SYGVKD. This CDR3 spans 15 amino acids. Participant ages covered roughly 18 to 89 years across 24 US areas. This entry comes from a study of blood T cell repertoires in COVID-19. About the research overall: The origin of the acute and convalescent COVID-19 samples was the United States, Italy and Spain. T cells, B-cell-depleted T cells, or PBMCs supplied cDNA or gDNA.

Under the authors' procedure: Estimates of nucleated cell counts were drawn from the amplification of reference gene primers. Repertoires were generated with immunoSEQ multiplex PCR, while TCRdb's copy carries only in-frame clones and drops some. V and J calls and clone size follow that table, whereas D and trimming were derived from the DNA. The sample consists of some 290,000 clones, roughly 93% of them appearing once. This chain uses TRBV10-3 with TRBJ2-3, with 7 positions matching TRBD1. The sequenced sample consisted of PBMCs or T cells enriched from blood (not recorded which). The receptor was isolated from a woman aged 35 to 49 with acute COVID-19. The DNA for the CDR3 is TGTGCCATCTCGAAAACCGGGACAGAAGGAGATACGCAGTATTTT. Protein: CAISKTGTEGDTQYF.